Detailed here is one TCR beta chain. Antigen specificity is unknown. This CDR3 has 17 residues. V shed 2 bases, J shed 4 bases, and the junction held 5 bases outside the gene matches. From germline, CDR1 is LGHDT and CDR2 YNNKEL (reference sequence). This entry belongs to a study of Graves' ophthalmopathy and Graves' hyperthyroidism. About the research overall: Pretreatment peripheral blood was obtained at initial diagnosis. Study outcomes and limitations: Ophthalmopathy progression predictions by the model showed about 75% specificity and approximately 67% sensitivity.

For repertoire sequencing, the TCR beta CDR3 regions were amplified from RNA transcripts. First-round RT-PCR relied on HTBI primers, and a second-round multiplex PCR came next. TCRdb passed the multiplex PCR reads through MiXCR, listing each CDR3 protein once. The table has approximately 500,000 distinct CDR3 sequences, approximately 14% seen once. The chain links TRBV3-1 to TRBJ2-2; 12 bases are a match to TRBD2. Source material: blood. The source is a young woman with Graves' ophthalmopathy. CDR3: CASSQPSGRAITGELFF. The CDR3, as DNA: TGTGCCAGCAGCCAACCTAGCGGGAGGGCCATCACCGGGGAGCTGTTTTTT.